These 9 T cell receptor beta chains were sequenced from one sample in a study of cytomegalovirus exposure and HLA in healthy donors. In the PCR, 60 Vbeta and 13 Jbeta primers were used. The repertoire was sequenced with immunoSEQ multiplex PCR; TCRdb's copy has only in-frame clones and lacks some. Among around 120,000 clones listed, approximately 80% were seen once. Material: PBMCs. All receptors derive from a girl aged 2 to 10 in good health and CMV-seronegative.

Of note for this clone: The junction does not match germline at one end; this may be a read error. The chain has TRBV6-1 and TRBJ1-1; TRBD1 matches 7 bases. The CDR3 contains 13 residues. Germline CDR1 MNHNS, CDR2 SASEGT. DNA for the CDR3: TGTGCCAGCAGTGTTCTAGACCGGGACAGTGCGGGGTTT. The encoded protein is CASSVLDRDSAGF.

This clone was picked up one time. The chain recombines TRBV7-9 with TRBJ1-3, with D tentatively TRBD1 (5 bases). The V gene's germline CDR1 is SEHNR and CDR2 FQNEAQ (reference sequence). The CDR3 has 16 residues. V was clipped by 2 bases and J by 0 bases, with 11 bases between them. CDR3 loop: CASSLRGGRSGNTIYF. For the CDR3, the DNA is TGTGCCAGCAGCTTACGGGGGGGACGCTCTGGAAACACCATATATTTT.

The chain combines TRBV6-6 with TRBJ2-1; the D gene is possibly TRBD2 (5 bases). Germline lookup yields CDR1 MNHNY and CDR2 SVGAGI (reference sequence). V dropped 6 bases and J dropped 0 bases, with 9 bases sitting between them. This CDR3 comprises 14 residues. CDR3 region: CASSPGFSYNEQFF. CDR3 sequence (DNA): TGTGCCAGCAGCCCGGGGTTCTCCTACAATGAGCAGTTCTTC.

The genes are TRBV13 and TRBJ1-1, with 7 bases matching TRBD1. V lost 2 bases and J lost 0; bases outside the gene matches: 12. The germline V gene encodes CDR1 PRHDT and CDR2 FYEKMQ (reference sequence). This CDR3 is 18 amino acids long. CDR3 residues: CASSLIDLGTVMNTEAFF. The CDR3 nucleotides read TGTGCCAGCAGCTTAATTGATTTGGGGACAGTCATGAACACTGAAGCTTTCTTT. The full variable domain, completed using reference TRBV13 and TRBJ1-1, is AAGVIQSPRHLIKEKRETATLKCYPIPRHDTVYWYQQGPGQDPQFLISFYEKMQSDKGSIPDRFSAQQFSDYHSELNMSSLELGDSALYFCASSLIDLGTVMNTEAFFGQGTRLTVV.

The chain carries TRBV18 and TRBJ2-1, with D maybe TRBD2 (7 bases). V was cut by 2 bases and J by 8 bases, with 22 bases left in between. This CDR3 has 17 residues. Germline CDR1 and CDR2: KGHSH and LQKENI. CDR3 residues: CASSPKRGAHRADEQFF. In nucleotides, the CDR3 is TGTGCCAGCTCACCAAAACGGGGGGCCCACAGAGCAGATGAGCAGTTCTTC.

The V call is TRBV18, the J call TRBJ2-5; 10 bases are shared with TRBD1. V dropped 3 bases and J dropped 4; count of bases not matched to a gene: 2. This CDR3 comprises 14 residues. CDR1 and CDR2 from the germline V gene are KGHSH and LQKENI. The CDR3 here is CASSPDRGGETQYF. CDR3 DNA sequence: TGTGCCAGCTCACCGGACAGGGGGGGAGAGACCCAGTACTTC.

The chain has TRBV28 and TRBJ1-4; D may be TRBD1 (5 bases). Germline assignment: CDR1 MDHEN and CDR2 SYDVKM. Trimming took 7 bases from V and 4 from J, leaving 16 bases between them. The CDR3 sequence is 15 residues long. CDR3 sequence (DNA): TGTGCCAGCATGAGGTGGGGCAGGGTTAATGAAAAACTGTTTTTT. Protein: CASMRWGRVNEKLFF.

This chain connects TRBV6-5 to TRBJ2-5, with 7 positions matching TRBD2. The CDR3 covers 16 residues. Per germline, CDR1 MNHEY and CDR2 SVGAGI. After removal of 2 bases from V and 3 bases from J, the junction contained 9 bases not matched to a gene. The CDR3, as DNA: TGTGCCAGCAGTTACCTGGCGAGGGGAGGGGAAGAGACCCAGTACTTC. It is translated as CASSYLARGGEETQYF.

The chain recombines TRBV30 with TRBJ1-5; D is ambiguous. The CDR3 contains 13 residues. Germline CDR1 and CDR2: GTSNPN and SVGIG (reference sequence). The V and J ends lost 2 bases and 2 bases respectively, with 7 bases between them. The CDR3 region is CAWSREGNQPQHF. CDR3 sequence (DNA): TGTGCCTGGAGTCGAGAGGGCAATCAGCCCCAGCATTTT.